This T cell receptor (beta chain) was identified during a study of regulatory T cells in long-lasting Graves disease. The study, taken as a whole, reports: Favoring TRBV28, TRBJ1-2 and TRBJ2-5 was a feature seen in persistent disease. Those with persistent Graves' had less TCR diversity than newly diagnosed patients.

Time point here: persistent/refractory GD, antithyroid drugs over 5 years with positive TRAb. Isolated PBMC RNA provided the starting material for the TCR library. In building TCR beta libraries, iRepertoire HTBI primers were used together with Arm-PCR of CDR3 regions. TCRdb redid the calling of the multiplex PCR reads with MiXCR, one entry per CDR3 protein. The sample contains roughly 430,000 distinct CDR3 sequences, roughly a fifth of which appear only once. This clonotype was observed at least ten times. Its antigen is unknown. This CDR3 comprises 14 residues. The V segment lost 3 bases and the J segment 1 base; nucleotides outside the gene matches: 3. Germline values: CDR1 MNHGY, CDR2 SVAAGI.

The chain carries TRBV6-9 and TRBJ2-7; 7 nucleotides line up with TRBD1. The sequenced sample was peripheral blood mononuclear cells (PBMCs), obtained when the disease was refractory, from a patient treated with antithyroid drugs. The sequence came from a female donor with Graves disease. The CDR3 coding sequence is TGTGCCAGCAGTTACGGGGACAGATCCTACGAGCAGTACTTC. Translation gives CASSYGDRSYEQYF.